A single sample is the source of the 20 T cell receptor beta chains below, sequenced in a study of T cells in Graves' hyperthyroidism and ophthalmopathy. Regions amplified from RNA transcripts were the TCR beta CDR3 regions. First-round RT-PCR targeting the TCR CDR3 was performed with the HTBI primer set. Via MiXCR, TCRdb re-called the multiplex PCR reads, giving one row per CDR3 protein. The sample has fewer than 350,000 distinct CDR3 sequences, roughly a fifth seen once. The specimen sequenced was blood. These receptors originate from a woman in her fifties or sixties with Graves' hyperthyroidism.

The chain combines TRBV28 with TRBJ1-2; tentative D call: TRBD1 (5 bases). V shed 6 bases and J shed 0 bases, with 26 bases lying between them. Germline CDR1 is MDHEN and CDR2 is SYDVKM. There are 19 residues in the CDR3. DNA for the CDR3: TGTGCCAGCAGCACAGAAACAACGACCCGGGGCCTGTCTAACTATGGCTACACCTTC. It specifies CASSTETTTRGLSNYGYTF.

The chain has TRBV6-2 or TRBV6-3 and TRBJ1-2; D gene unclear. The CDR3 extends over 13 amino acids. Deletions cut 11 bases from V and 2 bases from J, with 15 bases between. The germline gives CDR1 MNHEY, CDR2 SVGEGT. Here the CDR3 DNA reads TGTGCCGACCGGGATACGAAAAACTATGGCTACACCTTC. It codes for CADRDTKNYGYTF.

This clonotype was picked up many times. CDR3 coding DNA: TGCGCCAGCAGCGTATACAGGGACACTGAAGCTTTCTTT. It specifies CASSVYRDTEAFF. The chain couples TRBV5-1 to TRBJ1-1; D is possibly TRBD1 (6 bases). V lost 4 bases, J lost 3 bases, and 10 bases lay in between. CDR3 length: 13 residues. Per the germline V gene, CDR1 is SGHRS and CDR2 is YFSETQ.

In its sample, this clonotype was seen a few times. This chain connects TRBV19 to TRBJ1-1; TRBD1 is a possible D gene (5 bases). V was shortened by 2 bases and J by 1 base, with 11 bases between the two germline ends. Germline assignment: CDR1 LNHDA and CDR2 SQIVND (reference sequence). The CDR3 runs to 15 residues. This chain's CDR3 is CASSIPRGGNTEAFF. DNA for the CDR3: TGTGCCAGTAGTATACCGCGGGGCGGGAACACTGAAGCTTTCTTT.

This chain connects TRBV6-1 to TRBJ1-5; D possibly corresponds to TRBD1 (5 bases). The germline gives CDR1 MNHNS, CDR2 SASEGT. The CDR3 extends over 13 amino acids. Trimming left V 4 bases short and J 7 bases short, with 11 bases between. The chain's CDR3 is CASSVGEVQPQHF. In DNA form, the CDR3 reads TGTGCCAGCAGTGTAGGGGAGGTGCAGCCCCAGCATTTT.

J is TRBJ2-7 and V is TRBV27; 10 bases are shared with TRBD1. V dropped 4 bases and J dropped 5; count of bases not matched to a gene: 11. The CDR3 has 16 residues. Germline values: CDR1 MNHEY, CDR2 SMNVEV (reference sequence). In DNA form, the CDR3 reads TGTGCCAGCAGTTCCAAGGGACAGGGGACTAGAGACGAGCAGTACTTC. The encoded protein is CASSSKGQGTRDEQYF.

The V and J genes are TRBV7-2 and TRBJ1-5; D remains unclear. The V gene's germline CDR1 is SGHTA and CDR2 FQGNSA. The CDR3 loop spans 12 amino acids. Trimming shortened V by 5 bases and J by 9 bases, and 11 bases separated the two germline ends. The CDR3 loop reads CASSPRPGPQHF. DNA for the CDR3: TGTGCCAGCAGCCCAAGACCGGGGCCCCAGCATTTT.

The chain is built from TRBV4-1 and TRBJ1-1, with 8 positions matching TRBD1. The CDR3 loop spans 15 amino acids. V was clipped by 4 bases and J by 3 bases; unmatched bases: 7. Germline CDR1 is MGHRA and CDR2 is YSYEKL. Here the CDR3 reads CASSPRTGRDTEAFF. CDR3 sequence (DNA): TGCGCCAGCAGCCCCCGGACAGGGAGGGACACTGAAGCTTTCTTT.

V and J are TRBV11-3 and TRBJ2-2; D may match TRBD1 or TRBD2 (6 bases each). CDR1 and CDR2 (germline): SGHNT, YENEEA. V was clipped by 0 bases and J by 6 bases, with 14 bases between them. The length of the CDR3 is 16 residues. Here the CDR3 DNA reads TGTGCCAGCAGCTTAGAATCACGGGGGCAGGCCGGGGAGCTGTTTTTT. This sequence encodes CASSLESRGQAGELFF.

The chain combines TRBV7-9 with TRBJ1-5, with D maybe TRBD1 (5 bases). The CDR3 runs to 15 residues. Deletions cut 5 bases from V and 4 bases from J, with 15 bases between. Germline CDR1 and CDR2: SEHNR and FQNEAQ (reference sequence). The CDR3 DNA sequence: TGTGCCAGCAGCCCCAGCGGGGGATGGAATCAGCCCCAGCATTTT. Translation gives CASSPSGGWNQPQHF.

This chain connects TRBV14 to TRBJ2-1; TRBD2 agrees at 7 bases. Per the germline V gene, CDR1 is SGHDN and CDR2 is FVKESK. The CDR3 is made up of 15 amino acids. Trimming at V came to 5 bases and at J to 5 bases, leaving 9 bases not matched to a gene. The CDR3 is CASSIWGGGDNEQFF. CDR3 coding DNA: TGTGCCAGCAGCATTTGGGGGGGAGGTGACAATGAGCAGTTCTTC.

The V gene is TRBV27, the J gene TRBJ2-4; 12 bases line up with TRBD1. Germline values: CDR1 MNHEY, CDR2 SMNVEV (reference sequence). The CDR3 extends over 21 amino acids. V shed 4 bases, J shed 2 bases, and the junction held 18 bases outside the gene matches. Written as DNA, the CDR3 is TGTGCCAGCAGTTCAACGACCTTCGGGACAGGGGGCGTATATTCCAAAAACATTCAGTACTTC. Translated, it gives CASSSTTFGTGGVYSKNIQYF.

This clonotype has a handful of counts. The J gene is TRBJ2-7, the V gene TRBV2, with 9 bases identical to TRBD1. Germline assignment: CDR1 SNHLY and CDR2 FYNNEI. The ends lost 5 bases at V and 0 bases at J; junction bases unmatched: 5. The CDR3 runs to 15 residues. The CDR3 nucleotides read TGTGCCAGCAGTCAACAGGGGGCCGGCTCCTACGAGCAGTACTTC. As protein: CASSQQGAGSYEQYF.

CDR3 bases: TGTGCCAGCAGCTTGCGGCAGGGGGCGCCTGAAGCTTTCTTT. Amino acid sequence: CASSLRQGAPEAFF. The V call is TRBV5-6, the J call TRBJ1-1; 8 bases match TRBD1. The ends lost 1 base at V and 6 bases at J; junction bases unmatched: 5. CDR1 and CDR2 (germline): SGHDT, YYEEEE. The CDR3 totals 14 residues.

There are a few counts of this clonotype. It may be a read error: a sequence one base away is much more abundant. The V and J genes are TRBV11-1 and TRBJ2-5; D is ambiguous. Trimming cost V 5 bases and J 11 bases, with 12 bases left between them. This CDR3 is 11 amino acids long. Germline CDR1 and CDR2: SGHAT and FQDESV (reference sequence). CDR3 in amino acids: CASSPGRIQYF. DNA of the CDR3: TGTGCCAGCAGCCCCGGACGGATTCAGTACTTC.

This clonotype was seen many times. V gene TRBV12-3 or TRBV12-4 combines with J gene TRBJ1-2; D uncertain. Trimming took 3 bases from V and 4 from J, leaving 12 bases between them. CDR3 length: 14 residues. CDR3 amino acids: CASSLTPAVYGYTF. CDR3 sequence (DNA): TGTGCCAGCAGTTTGACTCCGGCAGTCTATGGCTACACCTTC.

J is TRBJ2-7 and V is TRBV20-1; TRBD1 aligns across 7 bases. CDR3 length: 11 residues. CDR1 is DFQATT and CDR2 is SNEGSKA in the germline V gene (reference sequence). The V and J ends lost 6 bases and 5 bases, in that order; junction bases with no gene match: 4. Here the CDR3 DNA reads TGCAGTGCCGACAGGGTCCACGAGCAGTACTTC. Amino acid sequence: CSADRVHEQYF.

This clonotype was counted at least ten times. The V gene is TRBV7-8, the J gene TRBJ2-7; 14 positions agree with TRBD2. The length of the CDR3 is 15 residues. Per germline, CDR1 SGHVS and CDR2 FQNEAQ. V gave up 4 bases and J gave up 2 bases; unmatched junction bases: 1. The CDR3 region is CASSWGLAGAYEQYF. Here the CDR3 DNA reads TGTGCCAGCAGCTGGGGACTAGCGGGGGCCTACGAGCAGTACTTC.

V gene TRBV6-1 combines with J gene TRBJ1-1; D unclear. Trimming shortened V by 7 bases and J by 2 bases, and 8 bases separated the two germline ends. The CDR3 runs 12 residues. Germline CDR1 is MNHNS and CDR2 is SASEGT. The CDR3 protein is CASNLLNTEAFF. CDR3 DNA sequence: TGTGCCAGCAACTTACTTAACACTGAAGCTTTCTTT.

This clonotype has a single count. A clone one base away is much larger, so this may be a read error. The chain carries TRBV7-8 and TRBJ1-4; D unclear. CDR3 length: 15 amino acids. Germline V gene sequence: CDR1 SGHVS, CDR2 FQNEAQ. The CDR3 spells CTSSLVGQPREKLFF. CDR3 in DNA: TGTACCAGCAGCTTGGTTGGGCAACCGAGGGAAAAACTGTTTTTT.